Each of the 15 T cell receptor beta chains below was sequenced from the same sample in a study of T cell responses to AZD1222 COVID-19 vaccine. Libraries were prepared by immunoSEQ multiplex PCR; TCRdb keeps only in-frame clonotypes and omits some of them. This table holds roughly 120,000 clones, 70% to 90% found once. The sample consisted of peripheral blood, taken on day 0 of AZD1222 vaccination. The receptors were gathered from an adult in good health.

This clone was detected once. The CDR3 nucleotides read TGCGCCAGCAGCCAAGCCCCGGGACAGGGGCACTATGGCTACACCTTC. Its translation is CASSQAPGQGHYGYTF. J is TRBJ1-2 and V is TRBV4-1; 10 bases fit TRBD1. The CDR3 has 16 amino acids. CDR1 and CDR2 (germline): MGHRA, YSYEKL. V lost 1 base, J lost 3 bases, and 5 bases stayed unmatched.

The chain is built from TRBV19 and TRBJ1-1; D possibly corresponds to TRBD1 (5 bases). Trimming pared 2 bases from V and 4 bases from J, leaving 11 bases between. Germline values: CDR1 LNHDA, CDR2 SQIVND (reference sequence). CDR3 length: 14 amino acids. The DNA for the CDR3 is TGTGCCAGTAGTATAAAGGGGCATATCACTGAAGCTTTCTTT. It translates to CASSIKGHITEAFF.

The genes are TRBV7-2 and TRBJ2-7, with 8 bases matching TRBD2. This CDR3 is built from 14 residues. Unmatched junction bases numbered 7, after V lost 3 bases and J lost 6 bases. CDR1 is SGHTA, CDR2 FQGNSA, per germline. CDR3: CASSLGLGGTEQYF. Here the CDR3 DNA reads TGTGCCAGCAGCTTGGGACTAGGGGGTACCGAGCAGTACTTC.

The chain couples TRBV5-1 to TRBJ2-1; 8 bases align to TRBD2. Germline V CDR1 and CDR2: SGHRS, YFSETQ. This CDR3 is built from 15 residues. Trimming took 4 bases from V and 0 from J; bases not matched to a gene: 3. CDR3 loop: CASSTGTSSYNEQFF. The CDR3 nucleotides are TGCGCCAGCAGCACCGGGACTAGCTCCTACAATGAGCAGTTCTTC.

This clone appeared a few times. V is TRBV10-3 and J is TRBJ1-1; D not resolved. The germline V and J ends were trimmed by 3 bases and 2 bases, with 10 bases remaining between them. Germline CDR1 ENHRY, CDR2 SYGVKD. The CDR3 spans 14 residues. CDR3 sequence reads: CAISDPGRNTEAFF. The CDR3 DNA reads as TGTGCCATCAGTGACCCCGGACGCAACACTGAAGCTTTCTTT.

This clone occurred once. The chain employs TRBV11-3 and TRBJ2-1; possibly TRBD2 for D (7 bases). Germline assignment: CDR1 SGHNT and CDR2 YENEEA. Trimming shortened V by 11 bases and J by 4 bases, and 21 bases separated the two germline ends. The CDR3 covers 15 residues. This chain's CDR3 is CARLGGDVHYNEQFF. The CDR3 region has the DNA TGTGCCCGGTTAGGGGGGGACGTACATTACAATGAGCAGTTCTTC.

V is TRBV6-2 or TRBV6-3 and J is TRBJ1-3; D remains ambiguous. This CDR3 is built from 16 residues. Trimming left V 6 bases short and J 0 bases short, with 15 bases between. Germline lookup yields CDR1 MNHEY and CDR2 SVGEGT. The CDR3 bases are TGTGCCAGCAGCCACGAGGAGGTAAGCTCTGGAAACACCATATATTTT. This translates into CASSHEEVSSGNTIYF.

This rearrangement joins TRBV3-1 (or the pseudogene TRBV3-2) to TRBJ2-3; D unresolved. Trimming removed 2 bases at V and 2 bases at J, with 8 bases between. The CDR3 has 14 residues. Germline V gene data show CDR1 as LGHDT and CDR2 as YNNKEL (reference sequence). The CDR3 sequence is CASSQKGYTDTQYF. Written as DNA, the CDR3 is TGTGCCAGCAGCCAAAAGGGATACACAGATACGCAGTATTTT.

The chain is built from TRBV6-5 and TRBJ1-2, with D maybe TRBD1 (5 bases). V lost 5 bases and J lost 4, with 11 bases in between. The germline gives CDR1 MNHEY, CDR2 SVGAGI. The CDR3 has 13 residues. This CDR3 reads CASSPGHFYGYTF. The CDR3 DNA reads TGTGCCAGCAGTCCAGGACATTTCTATGGCTACACCTTC.

J is TRBJ2-2 and V is TRBV5-1, with 7 bases matching TRBD2. The germline gives CDR1 SGHRS, CDR2 YFSETQ. The length of the CDR3 is 15 residues. V lost 2 bases and J lost 6; bases outside the gene matches: 7. DNA for the CDR3: TGCGCCAGCAGCTTAGGACTAGTTGTAGCCGGGGAGCTGTTTTTT. Protein sequence: CASSLGLVVAGELFF.

The chain joins TRBV5-1 to TRBJ2-1; 7 positions agree with TRBD2. CDR3 size: 14 residues. V lost 10 bases to trimming and J lost 1 base; unmatched junction nucleotides: 8. CDR1 and CDR2 from the germline V gene are SGHRS and YFSETQ. The DNA for the CDR3 is TGCGCCTCCCGGGAGGTCTTATCCTACAATGAGCAGTTCTTC. This gives the protein CASREVLSYNEQFF.

This chain joins TRBV19 and TRBJ2-6; TRBD2 is a possible D gene (5 bases). V dropped 5 bases and J dropped 2 bases, with 10 bases sitting between them. Per the germline V gene, CDR1 is LNHDA and CDR2 is SQIVND (reference sequence). This CDR3 has 15 residues. For the CDR3, the DNA is TGTGCCAGTAGTGGAGGACTCACTGGGGCCAACGTCCTGACTTTC. Translation: CASSGGLTGANVLTF.

This clone has a handful of counts. The V gene is TRBV27, the J gene TRBJ1-3, with D perhaps matching TRBD1 (6 bases). The CDR3 is 17 amino acids. Germline assignment: CDR1 MNHEY and CDR2 SMNVEV (reference sequence). Trimming took off 8 bases at V and 3 bases at J, with 23 bases between the two ends. CDR3 nucleotides: TGTGCCAGCGGAAACATAAAGCGGGGGGCTGTTGGAAACACCATATATTTT. Protein product: CASGNIKRGAVGNTIYF.

This clone was found once. V is TRBV12-3 or TRBV12-4 and J is TRBJ2-7, with TRBD1 matching over 8 bases. This CDR3 region has 12 residues. V shed 11 bases, J shed 2 bases, and the junction held 5 bases outside the gene matches. The CDR3 nucleotides read TGTGCCGCCGGGACAGGAACCTACGAGCAGTACTTC. As protein: CAAGTGTYEQYF.

The chain uses TRBV7-9 and TRBJ2-5; D possibly uses TRBD1 or TRBD2 (5 bases each). There are 16 residues in the CDR3. Trimming took 1 base from V and 5 from J, leaving 17 bases between them. Germline assignment: CDR1 SEHNR and CDR2 FQNEAQ (reference sequence). The CDR3 loop is CASSLVGTELSETQYF. The CDR3 nucleotides read TGTGCCAGCAGCTTAGTTGGGACCGAGTTGTCGGAGACCCAGTACTTC.